This TCR beta chain is from a study of cytomegalovirus exposure and HLA in healthy donors. Per germline, CDR1 MNHEY and CDR2 SMNVEV (reference sequence). The CDR3 extends over 16 amino acids. V shed 0 bases and J 2 bases; nucleotides not matched to a gene: 5. Produced via immunoSEQ multiplex PCR; TCRdb's table is partial and in-frame only. The sample yields about 120,000 clones, roughly 90% seen once. The source material was PBMCs. The chain uses TRBV27 and TRBJ2-7, with TRBD1 matching over 9 bases. This sequence originates from a woman in her late teens or twenties in good health and CMV-seronegative. The DNA of the CDR3 is TGTGCCAGCAGTTTATCAGGGACAGGGCGCACCTACGAGCAGTACTTC. The encoded protein is CASSLSGTGRTYEQYF.